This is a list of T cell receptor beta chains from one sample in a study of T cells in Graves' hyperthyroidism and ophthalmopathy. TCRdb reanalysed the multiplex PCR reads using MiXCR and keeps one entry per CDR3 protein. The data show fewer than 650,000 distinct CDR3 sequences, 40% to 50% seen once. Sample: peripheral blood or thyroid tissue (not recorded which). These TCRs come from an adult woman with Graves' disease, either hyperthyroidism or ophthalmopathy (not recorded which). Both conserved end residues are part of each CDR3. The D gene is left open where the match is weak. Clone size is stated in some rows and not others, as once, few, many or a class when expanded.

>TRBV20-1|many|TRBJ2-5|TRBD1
CSAPRRQGSSETQYF
TGCAGTGCCCCTCGGCGACAGGGGAGTTCAGAGACCCAGTACTTC
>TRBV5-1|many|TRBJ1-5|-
CASSGDGSIDQPQHF
TGCGCCAGCAGCGGGGACGGTTCTATTGATCAGCCCCAGCATTTT
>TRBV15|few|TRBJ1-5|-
CASSLVRTEGKFYSNQPQHF
TGTGCCAGCAGTTTGGTTAGGACAGAGGGAAAATTCTATAGCAATCAGCCCCAGCATTTT
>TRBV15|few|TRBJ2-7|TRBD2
CATSREGLAGYEQYF
TGTGCCACCAGCAGAGAGGGCCTAGCGGGATACGAGCAGTACTTC
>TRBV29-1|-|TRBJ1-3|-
CSATGEISGNTIYF
TGCAGCGCTACGGGAGAGATCTCTGGAAACACCATATATTTT
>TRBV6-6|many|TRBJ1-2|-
CASSYSGLTNGYTF
TGTGCCAGCAGTTACTCCGGCTTAACGAATGGCTACACCTTC
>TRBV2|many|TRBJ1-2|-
CASSEALRTRSGSGYTF
TGTGCCAGCAGTGAAGCGCTAAGGACAAGGAGCGGTTCTGGCTACACCTTC
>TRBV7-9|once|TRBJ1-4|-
CASSGYGEKLFF
TGTGCCAGCAGCGGGTACGGTGAAAAACTGTTTTTT
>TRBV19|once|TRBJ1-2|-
CASSIMTDTNYGYTF
TGTGCCAGTAGTATCATGACAGACACTAACTATGGCTACACCTTC
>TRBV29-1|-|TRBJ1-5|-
CSVVPGAGNQPQHF
TGCAGCGTTGTGCCAGGGGCAGGCAATCAGCCCCAGCATTTT
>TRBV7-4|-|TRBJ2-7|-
CASSLDLVAAYEQYF
TGTGCCAGCAGCTTAGATTTGGTAGCTGCCTACGAGCAGTACTTC
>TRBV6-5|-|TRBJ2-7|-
CASSLAEGSSYEQYF
TGTGCCAGCAGCTTAGCGGAGGGCAGCTCCTACGAGCAGTACTTC